This T cell receptor beta chain stems from a study of CXCR3-negative and CXCR3-positive naive CD8 T cells. UMI-tagged TRB cDNA libraries were built via 5' RACE. TCRdb re-called the 5' RACE reads; one entry per CDR3 protein, DNA not given. Recorded for this sample: 35,000 to 50,000 distinct CDR3 sequences. Germline lookup yields CDR1 LGHNA and CDR2 YSLEER. This CDR3 has 14 amino acids. The sample was memory CD8+ T cells from blood. The chain recombines TRBV4-3 with TRBJ2-1; there is no DNA to check the TCRdb D call of TRBD2. The TCR sequence derives from a human donor in good health. Some clones in this sample may be carry-over from other donors' samples. The CDR3 region is CASSIGLAYNEQFF.